This T cell receptor (beta chain) emerged from a study of shared clonotypes between healthy human individuals. Deletions cut 0 bases from V and 4 bases from J, with 12 bases between. Germline-derived CDR1 and CDR2 are LNHDA and SQIVND (reference sequence). The length of the CDR3 is 15 residues. This clone was seen a single time. Its target is not known. Study findings and constraints: Sequencing depth was expected to affect clonotype sharing among donors.

Assay: immunoSEQ multiplex PCR; the TCRdb copy retains only in-frame clones and omits some. The sample has 2,500,000 or so clones, about 92% seen once. The chain uses TRBV19 and TRBJ1-2, with unresolved D. Source material: naive CD4+ T cells sorted from blood. Subset noted: CD45RA+ positively selected. This receptor was identified in a man between 18 and 29 years old in good health. The CDR3: CASSIDSRTIYGYTF. CDR3 sequence (DNA): TGTGCCAGTAGTATAGACTCAAGAACTATCTATGGCTACACCTTC.